This paragraph covers one T cell receptor beta chain sequence. This sample stems from a study of blood T cell repertoires in COVID-19. At the level of the study: The origin of the acute and convalescent COVID-19 samples was the United States, Italy and Spain. The analysed material was cDNA or gDNA that came from T cells, B-cell-depleted T cells, or PBMCs.

V was shortened by 1 base and J by 3 bases, with 14 bases between the two germline ends. Germline V gene sequence: CDR1 LGHDT, CDR2 YNNKEL (reference sequence). This CDR3 has 16 residues. Authors' processing steps: Nucleated cell counts were estimated from reference gene primer amplification. Using immunoSEQ multiplex PCR, the repertoire was profiled, and TCRdb retains in-frame clones only, with some absent. The V and J calls and clone size were taken over from that table, and D and trimming were inferred from the DNA. Here the sample spans 40,000 to 60,000 clones, 70% to 85% being singletons. The TCR was taken from a man aged 50-60 years with active COVID-19. The sample was peripheral blood. This chain uses TRBV3-1 (or the pseudogene TRBV3-2) with TRBJ2-3; a weak D match, TRBD2 (6 bases). The CDR3 region is CASSQVIRAGTDTQYF. CDR3 coding DNA: TGTGCCAGCAGCCAAGTAATCCGGGCGGGGACAGATACGCAGTATTTT.